A selection of T cell receptor beta chains follows, all from one sample in a study of blood T cell repertoires in COVID-19. Clones were sequenced by immunoSEQ multiplex PCR, and TCRdb holds only the in-frame ones, with some missing. The sample carries about 76,000 clones, roughly 86% recorded once. The specimen sequenced was peripheral blood. These receptors originate from a human donor in a cohort sampled during active COVID-19. The CDR3 runs from the conserved cysteine through the conserved F or W. Fields, in order: CDR3 protein, CDR3 DNA, D gene, clone size, J gene, V gene. A D gene is named only where the DNA matches it firmly. Some rows mark clone size as missing; the rest say once, few, many or name a class of expanded clone.

CASSLEVGGRGTNEQYF	TGCGCCAGCAGCTTGGAGGTGGGGGGGAGAGGGACTAACGAGCAGTACTTC	TRBD2	few	TRBJ2-7	TRBV5-1
CASRSTGITSPLHF	TGTGCCAGCAGATCAACAGGGATCACTTCACCCCTCCACTTT	NA	NA	TRBJ1-6	TRBV28
CASSESRSSYEQYF	TGTGCCAGCAGTGAGTCCAGGTCCTCCTACGAGCAGTACTTC	NA	few	TRBJ2-7	TRBV2
CATSDNFLGELFF	TGTGCCACCAGTGATAACTTCTTGGGGGAGCTGTTTTTT	NA	NA	TRBJ2-2	TRBV24-1
CASSLVEPGGTDTQYF	TGCGCCAGCAGCTTGGTAGAGCCGGGGGGCACAGATACGCAGTATTTT	NA	NA	TRBJ2-3	TRBV5-1
CASSVTGRETQYF	TGTGCCAGCAGCGTCACAGGGAGAGAGACCCAGTACTTC	NA	NA	TRBJ2-5	TRBV9
CSVAVLDSTDTQYF	TGCAGCGTTGCCGTCTTGGACAGTACAGATACGCAGTATTTT	NA	NA	TRBJ2-3	TRBV29-1
CASSLVQGADGYTF	TGTGCCAGCAGCTTGGTACAGGGCGCTGATGGCTACACCTTC	NA	NA	TRBJ1-2	TRBV11-2
CASSRRGEATNEKLFF	TGTGCCAGTAGCAGAAGAGGGGAGGCAACTAATGAAAAACTGTTTTTT	NA	NA	TRBJ1-4	TRBV19
CASSLDSPDQPQHF	TGCGCCAGCAGCTTGGACAGCCCTGATCAGCCCCAGCATTTT	NA	NA	TRBJ1-5	TRBV5-1
CASSPDRGKGYTF	TGCGCCAGCAGCCCGGACAGGGGGAAGGGCTACACCTTC	TRBD1	NA	TRBJ1-2	TRBV5-1
CASSLANRGSDEQFF	TGTGCCAGCAGCTTAGCTAACAGGGGTAGCGATGAGCAGTTCTTC	TRBD1	NA	TRBJ2-1	TRBV7-2
CAGAPQIATNEKLFF	TGTGCCGGAGCACCGCAGATTGCAACTAATGAAAAACTGTTTTTT	NA	few	TRBJ1-4	TRBV2
CASSRTGFLTNEKLFF	TGTGCCAGCAGCCGGACAGGGTTCCTAACTAATGAAAAACTGTTTTTT	TRBD1	NA	TRBJ1-4	TRBV5-8
CASSAGTGGIFQPQHF	TGTGCCAGCAGCGCTGGGACAGGGGGCATTTTTCAGCCCCAGCATTTT	TRBD1	few	TRBJ1-5	TRBV9
CASSPGLADSYEQYF	TGTGCCAGCTCACCGGGACTAGCGGACTCCTACGAGCAGTACTTC	TRBD2	NA	TRBJ2-7	TRBV18
CASSRGQDYGYTF	TGTGCCAGCAGTAGGGGACAGGACTATGGCTACACCTTC	TRBD1	once	TRBJ1-2	TRBV2
CATSGGGARGNTIYF	TGTGCCACCTCAGGAGGGGGGGCGCGAGGAAACACCATATATTTT	NA	NA	TRBJ1-3	TRBV15
CAGAGATNTGELFF	TGTGCTGGGGCAGGGGCCACGAACACCGGGGAGCTGTTTTTT	NA	NA	TRBJ2-2	TRBV28
CASSTGAVEAFF	TGTGCCAGCAGTACCGGCGCGGTGGAAGCTTTCTTT	NA	NA	TRBJ1-1	TRBV12-3/TRBV12-4
CASSVVAVPGYTF	TGTGCCAGCAGCGTAGTGGCGGTTCCTGGCTACACCTTC	NA	NA	TRBJ1-2	TRBV9
CASSPYRGELFF	TGTGCCAGCAGTCCCTACAGGGGGGAACTGTTTTTT	TRBD1	NA	TRBJ1-4	TRBV12-3/TRBV12-4
CASSRSEPVDEQYF	TGTGCCAGCAGTCGGTCCGAACCCGTCGACGAGCAGTACTTC	NA	NA	TRBJ2-7	TRBV6-5